The source of this T cell receptor beta chain is a study of shared clonotypes between healthy human individuals. General study points: Among the subsets, naive ones generally showed larger estimated richness than memory ones. Unshared clonotypes carried lower generation probabilities than those common to all four donors.

Regarding this clone: Its antigen is currently unknown.

This CDR3 is 15 amino acids long. CDR1 MDHEN and CDR2 SYDVKM come from the germline V gene. V gave up 5 bases and J gave up 11 bases; unmatched junction bases: 16. Replicate PCRs from sorted subsets contained roughly 200 ng DNA, which is 29,000 or so T cell genomes. The protocol was immunoSEQ multiplex PCR, while the TCRdb copy is restricted to in-frame clones and leaves out a portion. The sample carries approximately 2,300,000 clones, 80% to 95% recorded once. In the CD4+ fraction, cells were divided into CD45RA+ naive and CD45RA-negative memory subsets. The chain employs TRBV28 and TRBJ1-2, with 8 bases matching TRBD1. This clonotype was obtained from a man between 18 and 29 years old in good health. Some clones in this sample may be carry-over from other donors' samples. Material: naive CD4+ T cells from PBMCs. The subset was: CD45RA+ positively selected. This chain's CDR3 is CASSLLKTYRGGYTF. CDR3 nucleotides: TGTGCCAGCAGTCTCCTGAAGACCTACAGGGGGGGTTACACCTTC.